This T cell receptor beta chain is from a study of read filtering for tumor transcriptome and immune sequencing. The wider study: R-ISS stage counts were roughly 8 for I, 16 for II, six or seven for III.

The sample holds many counts of this clonotype. Its antigen remains unknown. This library used roughly 0.4 ug RNA and molecular barcoded adaptors spanning alpha/delta and beta/gamma chains. TCRdb passed the reads through MiXCR, listing each CDR3 protein once. The sample lists about 130,000 distinct CDR3 sequences; about an eighth were seen once. The germline V and J ends were trimmed by 3 bases and 7 bases, with 12 bases remaining between them. This CDR3 comprises 12 residues. Germline V lookup: CDR1 SQVTM, CDR2 ANQGSEA. Study-wide results and caveats: In IR-seq, single-read clonotypes were roughly 82% of clonotypes but about 3.5% of reads. The CD138-negative fraction was mixed bone marrow immune cells, not pure T cells.

Every patient had bone marrow sampled while the disease was active. The chain combines TRBV29-1 with TRBJ2-5; maybe TRBD1 (6 bases). This clonotype originated in a donor aged 40 or older with multiple myeloma. The specimen sequenced was a population of CD138-negative cells sorted from bone marrow. The CDR3 nucleotides are TGCAGCGTTGACAGGGGTGAGGCGACCCAGTACTTC. Amino acids: CSVDRGEATQYF.